This T cell receptor (beta chain) was captured in a study of prognosis after radiotherapy for stage I lung cancer. Study-wide findings and caveats: Medians of about 10,000 versus 6,900 showed unique TCR clone counts falling after stereotactic body radiation therapy.

The ends lost 5 bases at V and 6 bases at J; junction bases unmatched: 3. The CDR3 totals 12 residues. CDR1 and CDR2 (germline): DFQATT, SNEGSKA (reference sequence). This clonotype was picked up many times. Its antigen remains unknown. Researchers used two-round multiplex PCR to amplify TCR beta CDR3 starting from genomic DNA. The first PCR round targeted every TRBV and TRBJ gene with specific primers. TCRdb re-analysed the multiplex PCR reads in MiXCR, keeping a single row per CDR3 protein. Found here are roughly 38,000 distinct CDR3 sequences, 24% of them singletons; the top ten hold less than 30%. The clonotype comes from a donor aged 50 or older with non-small cell lung cancer. Sample: PBMCs, taken before or after stereotactic body radiation therapy (not recorded which). V usage is TRBV20-1 and J usage is TRBJ1-1, with 10 bases lining up with TRBD1. The CDR3 coding sequence is TGCAGTGCTCCTGACAGGGGGCCTGAAGCTTTCTTT. Its translation is CSAPDRGPEAFF.